The sequence of this TCR beta chain was determined in a study of blood T cell repertoires in COVID-19 (dated by TCRdb to the early 2020s). Regarding the research as a whole: Collaborator samples came from the United States, Italy and Spain and covered acute and convalescent phases of COVID-19. Nearly every sample came with metadata listing a de-identified subject ID, COVID-19 status, age in years and sex. Where available, HLA class I and class II types were taken from metadata supplied by the sample provider and were not determined by assay-based typing. The repertoires were released in a freely available public database intended as a resource for research on the immune response to SARS-CoV-2. Samples were obtained from the ongoing ImmuneRACE study (first 160 participants) and from 1,254 subjects provided by 6 global collaborators. The prospective study material was composed of cDNA or gDNA derived from T cells, B-cell-depleted T cells, or PBMCs. Subjects who had been exposed to COVID-19, were actively infected with it, or had recovered from it provided the deeply sampled blood TCRbeta repertoires that made up the dataset.

In Seattle, one collaborating source enrolled patients while the infection was active and tracked those patients longitudinally over the course of disease. Each collaborating institution followed its own protocols to collect whole blood in K2EDTA tubes. For TCRbeta analysis, collaborators shipped samples in one of three forms: frozen whole blood, isolated PBMCs, or DNA extracted from either of those sample types. TCRbeta CDR3 regions were amplified from genomic DNA by means of the immunoSEQ Assay, a bias-controlled multiplex PCR. Under the source paper's analysis protocol: Nucleated cell counts per sample were estimated from amplification of reference gene primers within the assay. Sequence reads were collapsed and filtered to measure the absolute abundance of every unique TCRbeta CDR3 rearrangement. For each sample, productive Simpson clonality was calculated as the square root of Simpson's diversity index over productive rearrangements. The immuneACCESS repertoire file appears here via TCRdb, limited to in-frame rearrangements. These files lack a portion of the clones; in checked studies, under half of the deficit traces to unresolved V genes, and the cause of the others is not known. That table is the source of V, J and clone size, and D and trimming were worked out from the DNA. The sample table records fewer than 300,000 clones; more than 85% of these occur just once. Around 2.5% of the sample is taken by the ten largest.

The CDR3 runs 16 residues from the cysteine to the phenylalanine. The only DNA kept is the CDR3, 48 bases in frame from the first base. The CDR1 and CDR2 encoded by the germline V gene are SGHRS and YFSETQ. V is pared back by 4 bases and J by 0 bases, with 15 bases lying between the germline termini. On the study overall, not on this receptor specifically: Clinical and demographic metadata were provided uncurated, with the amount varying by source and participant.

Regarding this clone: Its antigen is still unknown. There are no base qualities to consult, and no much larger clone falls within one base.

Sequenced input: peripheral blood. This sequence uses TRBV5-1 and TRBJ2-3, with TRBD2 perhaps the D gene, on 5 matching bases. The sequence came from a person in their late teens or twenties with COVID-19, enrolled during active disease. This receptor has the CDR3 CASSPLVPPSTDTQYF. The DNA sequence is given as TGCGCCAGCAGCCCACTAGTTCCCCCTAGCACAGATACGCAGTATTTT.